One and the same sample provided the 24 T cell receptor beta chains below, sequenced in a study of blood T cell repertoires in COVID-19. Data came from immunoSEQ multiplex PCR; TCRdb stores just in-frame clones and leaves some out. Of about 210,000 clones in the sample, over 75% are singletons; the top ten hold 3.5% to 4.5%. Specimen: PBMCs or T cells enriched from blood (not recorded which). Every receptor here comes from a man aged 30 to 45 with acute COVID-19.

This chain connects TRBV18 to TRBJ2-5, with D unclear. Trimming removed 6 bases at V and 4 bases at J, with 3 bases between. Germline V lookup: CDR1 KGHSH, CDR2 LQKENI. This CDR3 has 10 residues. The CDR3 DNA sequence: TGTGCCAGCTCCCGAGAGACCCAGTACTTC. Translation gives CASSRETQYF.

This clone was found once. V gene TRBV9 combines with J gene TRBJ2-1; weak D call: TRBD1 (5 bases). Germline CDR1 SGDLS, CDR2 YYNGEE. The CDR3 is 15 amino acids. V lost 5 bases to trimming and J lost 3 bases, with 15 bases between them. In DNA form, the CDR3 reads TGTGCCAGCAGTTCGCACAGGCAAAGCTACAATGAGCAGTTCTTC. As protein: CASSSHRQSYNEQFF.

This chain uses TRBV11-2 with TRBJ2-7; D is uncertain. Trimming shortened V by 1 base and J by 2 bases, and 6 bases separated the two germline ends. Germline V gives CDR1 SGHAT, CDR2 FQNNGV. The CDR3 loop spans 13 amino acids. This CDR3 is CASSLAATYEQYF. Written as DNA, the CDR3 is TGTGCCAGCAGCTTAGCTGCTACCTACGAGCAGTACTTC.

The chain is built from TRBV30 and TRBJ1-2, with unresolved D. Per germline, CDR1 GTSNPN and CDR2 SVGIG (reference sequence). The CDR3 has 13 residues. Trimming removed 0 bases from V and 1 base from J, with 6 bases in between. CDR3: CAWSVKLNYGYTF. DNA for the CDR3: TGTGCCTGGAGTGTAAAACTTAACTATGGCTACACCTTC. The full variable domain, in which reference TRBV30 and TRBJ1-2 provide the parts outside the CDR3, is SQTIHQWPATLVQPVGSPLSLECTVEGTSNPNLYWYRQAAGRGLQLLFYSVGIGQISSEVPQNLSASRPQDRQFILSSKKLLLSDSGFYLCAWSVKLNYGYTFGSGTRLTVV.

This chain joins TRBV19 and TRBJ1-2; unclear D gene. The germline V gene has CDR1 LNHDA and CDR2 SQIVND (reference sequence). CDR3 length equals 12 residues. V was trimmed by 4 bases and J by 3 bases, leaving 6 bases between them. This chain's CDR3 is CASSTNYYGYTF. The CDR3 region has the DNA TGTGCCAGTAGTACCAATTACTATGGCTACACCTTC.

The chain recombines TRBV5-1 with TRBJ2-3; D might be TRBD1 (6 bases). The CDR3 runs 17 residues. V gave up 0 bases and J gave up 2 bases, with 16 bases separating them. CDR1 SGHRS and CDR2 YFSETQ come from the germline V gene. This CDR3 is CASSLGDKLGPTDTQYF. As DNA, the CDR3 is TGCGCCAGCAGCTTGGGGGACAAGCTAGGACCCACAGATACGCAGTATTTT.

The CDR3 loop is CASSPHQVFGTNYNEQFF. The CDR3 coding sequence is TGCGCCAGCAGCCCCCATCAGGTATTCGGGACTAACTACAATGAGCAGTTCTTC. This chain joins TRBV4-1 and TRBJ2-1; the match to TRBD2 covers 7 bases. CDR3 length: 18 amino acids. Unmatched junction bases numbered 15, after V lost 4 bases and J lost 3 bases. Germline loops: CDR1 MGHRA, CDR2 YSYEKL.

J is TRBJ2-3 and V is TRBV5-1, with 16 bases identical to TRBD2. Germline trimming cut 3 bases from V and 4 bases from J; bases unmatched to any gene: 5. The CDR3 has 17 amino acids. Germline loops: CDR1 SGHRS, CDR2 YFSETQ. CDR3 in amino acids: CASSWGLAGGQSDTQYF. The CDR3 DNA follows: TGCGCCAGCAGCTGGGGACTAGCGGGGGGGCAGTCAGATACGCAGTATTTT.

This chain connects TRBV5-6 to TRBJ2-2; no reliable D call. V lost 0 bases, J lost 3 bases, and 6 bases lay in between. Germline CDR1 and CDR2: SGHDT and YYEEEE. The length of the CDR3 is 14 residues. CDR3 loop: CASSLVAYTGELFF. DNA for the CDR3: TGTGCCAGCAGCTTGGTGGCCTACACCGGGGAGCTGTTTTTT.

This sequence joins TRBV14 and TRBJ2-7; a weak D match, TRBD1 (6 bases). Trimming took off 6 bases at V and 1 base at J, with 10 bases between the two ends. Germline V lookup: CDR1 SGHDN, CDR2 FVKESK. This CDR3 has 13 amino acids. The CDR3 DNA reads TGTGCCAGCAGATTCAGGGGTTCCTACGAGCAGTACTTC. Translated, it gives CASRFRGSYEQYF.

V usage is TRBV6-1 and J usage is TRBJ2-1, with D tentatively TRBD2 (5 bases). Germline V gene sequence: CDR1 MNHNS, CDR2 SASEGT. The germline V and J ends were trimmed by 4 bases and 8 bases, with 21 bases remaining between them. The CDR3 spans 16 residues. The CDR3 here is CASSGGPILVGHEQFF. The CDR3 region has the DNA TGTGCCAGCAGTGGCGGGCCAATCCTCGTGGGCCATGAGCAGTTCTTC.

The J gene is TRBJ1-1, the V gene TRBV19; D remains unclear. Looked up from germline, CDR1 is LNHDA and CDR2 is SQIVND (reference sequence). The CDR3 totals 13 residues. The V and J ends lost 3 bases and 2 bases respectively, with 7 bases between them. CDR3 protein: CASSMEGNTEAFF. Here the CDR3 DNA reads TGTGCCAGTAGTATGGAGGGTAACACTGAAGCTTTCTTT.

The rearrangement links TRBV4-1 to TRBJ2-1; possible D gene TRBD1, 6 bases. The CDR3 totals 15 residues. Trimming removed 6 bases from V and 7 bases from J, with 19 bases in between. Germline V gene sequence: CDR1 MGHRA, CDR2 YSYEKL. CDR3 nucleotide sequence: TGCGCCAGCAGATATCGGGACACCCAAGGGAATGAGCAGTTCTTC. Its translation is CASRYRDTQGNEQFF.

The genes are TRBV5-4 and TRBJ2-3, with D perhaps matching TRBD2 (5 bases). The CDR3 has 14 amino acids. Trimming took 3 bases from V and 5 from J, leaving 13 bases between them. Per the germline V gene, CDR1 is SGHNT and CDR2 is YYREEE (reference sequence). The DNA for the CDR3 is TGTGCCAGCAGCTCCAGTGAGGGCAGAGATACGCAGTATTTT. Encoded protein: CASSSSEGRDTQYF.

Of note for this clone: The sample has other DNA sequences that encode this CDR3 too. This chain links TRBV30 with TRBJ2-3; D is ambiguous. Trimming removed 1 base from V and 0 bases from J, with 5 bases in between. The CDR3 totals 13 residues. Germline loops: CDR1 GTSNPN, CDR2 SVGIG (reference sequence). The CDR3 spells CAWSGLSTDTQYF. The CDR3 coding sequence is TGTGCCTGGAGTGGTCTCAGCACAGATACGCAGTATTTT. Complete variable domain (other parts from reference TRBV30 and TRBJ2-3): SQTIHQWPATLVQPVGSPLSLECTVEGTSNPNLYWYRQAAGRGLQLLFYSVGIGQISSEVPQNLSASRPQDRQFILSSKKLLLSDSGFYLCAWSGLSTDTQYFGPGTRLTVL.

The chain recombines TRBV7-2 with TRBJ1-2; 8 nucleotides agree with TRBD1. Germline V gene data show CDR1 as SGHTA and CDR2 as FQGNSA. The CDR3 is 15 amino acids. Germline trimming cut 6 bases from V and 6 bases from J; bases unmatched to any gene: 12. CDR3 loop: CASSWTGKAIDGYTF. CDR3 bases: TGTGCCAGCAGTTGGACAGGGAAAGCTATCGATGGCTACACCTTC.

This CDR3 reads CASSEASGETQYF. The CDR3 DNA is TGTGCCAGCAGTGAAGCCTCAGGGGAGACCCAGTACTTC. The V gene is TRBV6-1, the J gene TRBJ2-5, with D maybe TRBD1 (5 bases). Germline CDR1 and CDR2: MNHNS and SASEGT. The CDR3 extends over 13 amino acids. V dropped 0 bases and J dropped 5 bases, with 7 bases sitting between them.

The table lists this clone with a few counts. The chain employs TRBV3-1 (or the pseudogene TRBV3-2) and TRBJ1-2; D possibly corresponds to TRBD1 (6 bases). The CDR3 has 17 amino acids. Germline assignment: CDR1 LGHDT and CDR2 YNNKEL (reference sequence). V gave up 2 bases and J gave up 0 bases, with 16 bases separating them. The CDR3 bases are TGTGCCAGCAGCCAAATCGGACAGCTGGCTCCTAACTATGGCTACACCTTC. Translating it yields CASSQIGQLAPNYGYTF.

The chain has TRBV5-1 and TRBJ2-7; D perhaps matches TRBD1 (6 bases). The germline V and J ends were trimmed by 0 bases and 0 bases, with 10 bases remaining between them. Germline V gene lookup returns CDR1 SGHRS and CDR2 YFSETQ. The CDR3 is made up of 15 amino acids. This CDR3 is CASSLDGGFSYEQYF. The CDR3 DNA sequence: TGCGCCAGCAGCTTGGATGGGGGCTTCTCCTACGAGCAGTACTTC.

The rearrangement uses TRBV27 and TRBJ2-7; D perhaps matches TRBD2 (6 bases). CDR3 length: 14 residues. Germline V gene sequence: CDR1 MNHEY, CDR2 SMNVEV (reference sequence). V was shortened by 0 bases and J by 7 bases, with 13 bases between the two germline ends. The CDR3 DNA is TGTGCCAGCAGTTTATCCCGCCTGGAGGGGGAGCAGTACTTC. Residues: CASSLSRLEGEQYF.

The rearrangement uses TRBV5-5 and TRBJ1-5, with D tentatively TRBD1 (6 bases). V gave up 5 bases and J gave up 0 bases, with 21 bases separating them. This CDR3 comprises 18 residues. The germline V gene encodes CDR1 SGHKS and CDR2 YYEKEE (reference sequence). The CDR3 protein is CASSSQGSGVVSNQPQHF. CDR3 DNA: TGTGCCAGCAGTTCTCAGGGGTCTGGCGTTGTTAGCAATCAGCCCCAGCATTTT.

This clone has just one count. The CDR3 DNA follows: TGTGCCAGTAGTATAGACTGGACTAGCGGGGGGGACACCGGGGAGCTGTTTTTT. Its translation: CASSIDWTSGGDTGELFF. V gene TRBV19 combines with J gene TRBJ2-2; 15 nucleotides agree with TRBD2. V trimming: 0 bases; J trimming: 3 bases; junction bases outside the gene matches: 2. CDR3 length: 18 amino acids. In germline, CDR1 is LNHDA, CDR2 SQIVND (reference sequence).

This sequence joins TRBV18 and TRBJ2-5, with D unresolved. V was shortened by 2 bases and J by 5 bases, with 12 bases between the two germline ends. This CDR3 is 14 amino acids long. The germline V gene has CDR1 KGHSH and CDR2 LQKENI. This CDR3 reads CASSPGSKLETQYF. The CDR3 DNA reads TGTGCCAGCTCACCAGGTTCCAAGCTCGAGACCCAGTACTTC.

This clone came up a few times. The rearrangement joins TRBV5-1 to TRBJ2-2, with 7 bases matching TRBD1. V gave up 7 bases and J gave up 4 bases; unmatched junction bases: 10. Germline CDR1 reads SGHRS; CDR2 reads YFSETQ. The CDR3 has 15 residues. In DNA, the CDR3 is TGCGCCAGCTTCCCGGACAGGAAACCCACCGGGGAGCTGTTTTTT. Its protein is CASFPDRKPTGELFF.